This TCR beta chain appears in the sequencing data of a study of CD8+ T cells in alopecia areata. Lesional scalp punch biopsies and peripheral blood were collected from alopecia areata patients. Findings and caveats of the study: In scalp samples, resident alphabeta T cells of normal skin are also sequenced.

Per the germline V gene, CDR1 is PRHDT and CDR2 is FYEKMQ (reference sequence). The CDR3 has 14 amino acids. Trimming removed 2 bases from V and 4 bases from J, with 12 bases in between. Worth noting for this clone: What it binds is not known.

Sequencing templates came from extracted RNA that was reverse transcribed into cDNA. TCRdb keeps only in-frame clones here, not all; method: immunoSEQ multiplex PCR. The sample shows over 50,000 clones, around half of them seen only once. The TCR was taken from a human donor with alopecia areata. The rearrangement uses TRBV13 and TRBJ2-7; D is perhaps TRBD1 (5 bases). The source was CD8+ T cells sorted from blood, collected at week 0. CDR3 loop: CASSLSQGRYEQYF. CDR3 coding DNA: TGTGCCAGCAGCTTATCCCAGGGCCGTTACGAGCAGTACTTC. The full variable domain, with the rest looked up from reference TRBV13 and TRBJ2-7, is AAGVIQSPRHLIKEKRETATLKCYPIPRHDTVYWYQQGPGQDPQFLISFYEKMQSDKGSIPDRFSAQQFSDYHSELNMSSLELGDSALYFCASSLSQGRYEQYFGPGTRLTVT.